The clone carrying this TCR beta chain was counted many times. Per germline, CDR1 DFQATT and CDR2 SNEGSKA (reference sequence). This CDR3 has 12 residues. The record originates from a study of blood T cells in healthy people across ages. Then a second PCR, running about 6 to 11 cycles, was carried out with a sample-barcoded 5' primer and a J-beta primer mix. TCRdb reprocessed the 5' RACE reads with MiXCR, giving one entry per CDR3 protein. This sample carries about 640,000 distinct CDR3 sequences, around three fifths of them seen once, and the ten largest clones take 30% to 40%. This chain connects TRBV20-1 to TRBJ2-1; TRBD2 agrees at 7 bases. The specimen sequenced was blood. This receptor was identified in a man in his fifties or sixties in good health. CDR3 coding DNA: TGCAGAGCGGGACGCTCCTACAATGAGCAGTTCTTC. Its protein product is CRAGRSYNEQFF.